The source of this TCR beta chain is a study of beta chain features in type 1 diabetes. Findings and caveats of the study: Shorter templates might be favored by PCR, and equally so in patients and in controls.

Every bit of the isolated RNA underwent reverse transcription, so sequencing read expressed TCRB transcripts. TCRdb's table, derived via immunoSEQ multiplex PCR, lists solely in-frame clones and lacks some. The sample lists 10,000 to 15,000 clones; under 50% were seen once. This clone was detected only a few times. Its antigen is currently unknown. This CDR3 spans 15 amino acids. With V trimmed by 2 bases and J by 9 bases, 5 bases remained unmatched. Germline V gene sequence: CDR1 GTSNPN, CDR2 SVGIG (reference sequence). A single heparinised blood sample, averaging about 120 mL, was obtained per donor. The authors sorted CD4+ naive, central memory, regulatory and stem cell-like memory cells via CD45RO/CCR7/CD25/CD127/CD95/CD27.

This clonotype was obtained from a man younger than 30 in good health. Specimen: stem cell memory CD4+ T cells from blood. The chain is built from TRBV30 and TRBJ1-6, with 12 bases fitting TRBD1. This CDR3 is CAWSPRDRGPSPLHF. In nucleotides, the CDR3 is TGTGCCTGGAGTCCCCGGGACAGGGGGCCTTCACCCCTCCACTTT.